This T cell receptor beta chain emerged from a study of T cell responses to AZD1222 COVID-19 vaccine. General study points: Per reports, nearly half of all spike-specific TCRs target regions that are unmutated in variants. White British ancestry dominated among donors, who included more females, and clonal diversity was possibly underestimated.

This table comes from immunoSEQ multiplex PCR, and its TCRdb copy is limited to in-frame clones, with some not included. The sample has 80,000 to 90,000 clones, over 85% seen once; the top ten hold roughly 2.3%. Unmatched junction bases numbered 3, after V lost 4 bases and J lost 7 bases. From germline, CDR1 is LGHDT and CDR2 YNNKEL (reference sequence). The CDR3 runs to 14 residues. For this clone: Its antigen is currently unknown. Other DNA sequences from this sample encode an identical CDR3 as well.

This sequence joins TRBV3-1 (or the pseudogene TRBV3-2) and TRBJ1-4; the match to TRBD1 covers 10 bases. This sample comprised peripheral blood, obtained on day 0 of AZD1222 vaccination. The receptor was derived from an adult in good health. The CDR3 region is CASSRQGAGEKLFF. The CDR3 bases are TGTGCCAGCAGCCGACAGGGGGCGGGTGAAAAACTGTTTTTT.